In its sample, the clone carrying this T cell receptor beta chain was seen many times. TCRdb reprocessed the 5' RACE reads via MiXCR and lists one record per CDR3 protein. Of more than 60,000 distinct CDR3 sequences in the sample, roughly 4% were seen once. This sample is part of a study of neurological immune-mediated disorders. The V and J ends lost 0 bases and 8 bases respectively, with 14 bases between them. The CDR3 contains 14 residues. Per germline, CDR1 SGHRS and CDR2 YFSETQ. The sample was PBMCs. This clonotype originated in a woman in her fifties or sixties with multiple sclerosis. The gene calls are TRBV5-1 and TRBJ1-1, with D unresolved. In DNA, the CDR3 is TGCGCCAGCAGCTTGGACCCACCCGAGGAGGAAGCTTTCTTT. Protein: CASSLDPPEEEAFF.